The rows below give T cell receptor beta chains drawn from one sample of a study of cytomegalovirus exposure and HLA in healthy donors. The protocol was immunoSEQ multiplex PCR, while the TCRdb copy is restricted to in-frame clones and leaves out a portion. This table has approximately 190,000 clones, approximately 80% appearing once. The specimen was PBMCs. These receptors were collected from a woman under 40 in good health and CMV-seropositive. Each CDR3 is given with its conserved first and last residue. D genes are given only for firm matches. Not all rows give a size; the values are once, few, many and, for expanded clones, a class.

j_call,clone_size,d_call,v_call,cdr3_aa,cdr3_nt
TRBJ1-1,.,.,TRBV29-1,CSVPSPSPKGTEAFF,TGCAGCGTGCCGTCCCCGTCCCCAAAGGGGACTGAAGCTTTCTTT
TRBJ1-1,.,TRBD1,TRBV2,CASSEGTGRVTEAFF,TGTGCCAGCAGCGAAGGGACAGGGAGGGTCACTGAAGCTTTCTTT
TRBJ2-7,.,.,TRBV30,CAWSVGVRRYEQYF,TGTGCCTGGAGTGTGGGAGTCAGGAGGTACGAGCAGTACTTC
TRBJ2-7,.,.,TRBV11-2,CASSLAEAYEQYF,TGTGCCAGCAGCTTGGCGGAAGCCTACGAGCAGTACTTC
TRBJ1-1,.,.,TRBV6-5,CASSINRDTEAFF,TGTGCCAGCAGCATCAACAGGGACACTGAAGCTTTCTTT
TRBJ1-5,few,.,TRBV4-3,CASSPWHHSNQPQHF,TGCGCCAGCAGCCCGTGGCACCATAGCAATCAGCCCCAGCATTTT
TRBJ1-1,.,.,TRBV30,CAWGPGNTEAFF,TGTGCCTGGGGTCCGGGAAACACTGAAGCTTTCTTT
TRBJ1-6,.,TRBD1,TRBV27,CASSLTGINSPLHF,TGTGCCAGCAGTCTGACAGGGATCAATTCACCCCTCCACTTT
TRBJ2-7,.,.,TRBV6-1,CASNVGSSYEQYF,TGTGCCAGCAATGTTGGCAGTTCCTACGAGCAGTACTTC
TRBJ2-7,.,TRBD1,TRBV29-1,CSDPTGRSYEQYF,TGCAGCGACCCGACAGGGCGGTCCTACGAGCAGTACTTC
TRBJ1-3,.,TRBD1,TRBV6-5,CASSYEGATGDTIYF,TGTGCCAGCAGTTACGAGGGGGCTACCGGAGACACCATATATTTT
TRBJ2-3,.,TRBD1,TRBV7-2,CASSQAGGSTDTQYF,TGTGCCAGCAGCCAAGCAGGGGGTAGCACAGATACGCAGTATTTT
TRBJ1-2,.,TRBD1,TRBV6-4,CASRGTGSGGYTF,TGTGCCAGCAGGGGGACAGGGAGCGGCGGCTACACCTTC
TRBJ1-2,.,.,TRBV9,CASSVPGQPVMAGNYGYTF,TGTGCCAGCAGCGTCCCTGGGCAGCCGGTAATGGCGGGTAACTATGGCTACACCTTC
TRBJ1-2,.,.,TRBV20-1,CSGDLPYGYTF,TGCAGCGGTGATTTGCCCTATGGCTACACCTTC
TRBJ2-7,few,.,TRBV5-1,CASSFNPFRDKGGEQYF,TGCGCCAGCAGCTTCAACCCATTCCGGGACAAAGGGGGCGAGCAGTACTTC
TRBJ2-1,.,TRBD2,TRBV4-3,CASSLALAGVGGNEQFF,TGCGCCAGCAGCTTAGCACTAGCGGGAGTAGGTGGCAATGAGCAGTTCTTC
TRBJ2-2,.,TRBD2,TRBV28,CASRFLSGSRTGELFF,TGTGCCAGCAGGTTTTTAAGCGGGAGTAGGACCGGGGAGCTGTTTTTT
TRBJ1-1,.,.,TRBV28,CASSLQNTEAFF,TGTGCCAGCAGTTTACAGAACACTGAAGCTTTCTTT
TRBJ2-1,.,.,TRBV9,CASSGSKRNNEQFF,TGTGCCAGCAGCGGCTCAAAGCGGAACAATGAGCAGTTCTTC
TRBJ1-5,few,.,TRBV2,CASSQGNQPQHF,TGTGCCAGCAGCCAGGGCAATCAGCCCCAGCATTTT
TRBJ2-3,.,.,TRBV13,CASREQQSDTQYF,TGTGCCAGCCGGGAGCAACAATCAGATACGCAGTATTTT
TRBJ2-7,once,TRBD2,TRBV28,CASNVGTSGYEQYF,TGTGCCAGCAACGTCGGGACTAGCGGGTACGAGCAGTACTTC
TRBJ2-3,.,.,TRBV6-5,CASSRDFNTDTQYF,TGTGCCAGCAGCCGGGACTTCAACACAGATACGCAGTATTTT
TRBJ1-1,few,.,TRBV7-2,CATPGGGWGTEAFF,TGTGCCACCCCGGGAGGGGGGTGGGGCACTGAAGCTTTCTTT
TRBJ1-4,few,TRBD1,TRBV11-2,CASSTRTGVNEKLFF,TGTGCCAGCAGCACGCGGACAGGGGTAAATGAAAAACTGTTTTTT
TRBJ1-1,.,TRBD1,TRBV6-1,CASSGTGGTEAFF,TGTGCCAGCAGCGGGACAGGGGGCACTGAAGCTTTCTTT
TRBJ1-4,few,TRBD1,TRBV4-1,CASSQGTGRNEKLFF,TGCGCCAGCAGCCAAGGGACAGGGCGAAATGAAAAACTGTTTTTT
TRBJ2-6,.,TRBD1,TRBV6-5,CASSYDRASGANVLTF,TGTGCCAGCAGTTACGACAGGGCTTCTGGGGCCAACGTCCTGACTTTC
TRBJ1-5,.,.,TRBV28,CASNRDANQPQHF,TGTGCCAGCAACAGGGACGCCAATCAGCCCCAGCATTTT